This TCR beta chain was recorded in a study of T cell responses to AZD1222 COVID-19 vaccine. Overall study results and limits: Mapped onto spike, vaccine-associated CD4 TCRs spanned it and were dominant at 160-218 and 743-854.

The CDR3 extends over 12 amino acids. V lost 1 base, J lost 0 bases, and 1 base lay in between. Germline assignment: CDR1 SGHDT and CDR2 YYEEEE. Regarding this clone: What it binds is unknown.

TCRdb's copy holds only in-frame clones and misses some; the assay was immunoSEQ multiplex PCR. The sample carries around 160,000 clones, about 93% recorded once. This clonotype was sampled from an adult in good health. The V call is TRBV5-6, the J call TRBJ1-1; D unresolved. The sequencing used peripheral blood, collected on day 0 of AZD1222 vaccination. CDR3 loop: CASSLLNTEAFF. CDR3 DNA sequence: TGTGCCAGCAGCTTGCTGAACACTGAAGCTTTCTTT.